This TCR beta chain originates from a study of T cell clones after liver transplantation. As for the study in general: Three of the eight recipients were HCV-positive; the rest had non-autoimmune, non-viral transplant indications. Findings and caveats of the study: Small, mixed patient groups and varying post-transplant times limit these conclusions.

Worth noting for this clone: Antigen unknown.

The CDR3 spans 16 residues. V shed 2 bases, J shed 5 bases, and the junction held 8 bases outside the gene matches. CDR1 SGHTA and CDR2 FQGNSA come from the germline V gene. Sorting of unstimulated PBMCs yielded separate CD3+CD4+ and CD3+CD8+ fractions. Clones were sequenced by immunoSEQ multiplex PCR, and TCRdb holds only the in-frame ones, with some missing. The top ten hold 0.65% to 0.85% of the sample, which has some 120,000 clones, approximately 90% seen once. The sequences come from CD4+ T cells from blood, collected 12 months after liver transplant. This TCR was recovered from a human patient who received a liver transplant. Among the T cells, some may be from the graft donor. The chain has TRBV7-2 and TRBJ2-1; 8 bases agree with TRBD2. CDR3 coding DNA: TGTGCCAGCAGCTTATATCAACGGACTAGCAACAATGAGCAGTTCTTC. Translated, it gives CASSLYQRTSNNEQFF.